Many counts were recorded for the clone carrying this T cell receptor (beta chain). Antigen unknown. Unmatched junction bases numbered 6, after V lost 0 bases and J lost 7 bases. Germline loops: CDR1 KGHSH, CDR2 LQKENI. The CDR3 runs to 15 residues. These data are taken from a study of early T cells in non-severe SARS-CoV-2 infection. Whole-study context: Unpaired chains resulted from sequencing bulk RNA of unsorted whole blood. General study points: Matching with VDJdb favored anti-spike CD8 responses (missing private and CD4 specificities).

cDNA molecules, individually, were tagged with unique molecular identifiers. TCRdb re-derived calls from the 5' RACE reads in MiXCR, one entry per CDR3 protein. This repertoire shows about 23,000 distinct CDR3 sequences, 5% found once; its top ten account for about 3.9%. V is TRBV18 and J is TRBJ1-1; 9 bases are a match to TRBD1. The sequenced material came from whole blood. This receptor was taken from an adult who was a healthcare worker with PCR-confirmed SARS-CoV-2 infection or an uninfected control (not recorded which). The CDR3 region is CASSPPRDRVSEAFF. CDR3 bases: TGTGCCAGCTCACCACCTCGGGACAGGGTGAGTGAAGCTTTCTTT.